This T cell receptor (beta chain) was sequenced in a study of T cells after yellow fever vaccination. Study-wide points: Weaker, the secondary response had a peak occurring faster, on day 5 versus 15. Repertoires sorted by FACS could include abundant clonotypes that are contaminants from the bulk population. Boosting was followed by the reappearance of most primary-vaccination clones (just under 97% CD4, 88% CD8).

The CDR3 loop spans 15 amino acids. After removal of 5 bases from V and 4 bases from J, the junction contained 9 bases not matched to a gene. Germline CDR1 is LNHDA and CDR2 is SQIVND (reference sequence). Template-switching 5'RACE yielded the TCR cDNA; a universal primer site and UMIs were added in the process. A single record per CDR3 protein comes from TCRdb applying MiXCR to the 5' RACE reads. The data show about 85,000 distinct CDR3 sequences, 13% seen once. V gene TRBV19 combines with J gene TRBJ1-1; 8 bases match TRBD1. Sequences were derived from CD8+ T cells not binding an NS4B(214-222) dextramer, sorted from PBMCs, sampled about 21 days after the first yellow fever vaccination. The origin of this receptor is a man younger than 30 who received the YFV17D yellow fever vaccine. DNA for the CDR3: TGTGCCAGTAGTGCCGCAGGGGGCGGTGGCACTGAAGCTTTCTTT. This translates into CASSAAGGGGTEAFF. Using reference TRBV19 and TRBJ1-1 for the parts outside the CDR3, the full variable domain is DGGITQSPKYLFRKEGQNVTLSCEQNLNHDAMYWYRQDPGQGLRLIYYSQIVNDFQKGDIAEGYSVSREKKESFPLTVTSAQKNPTAFYLCASSAAGGGGTEAFFGQGTRLTVV.